This TCR beta chain was identified during a study of post-analysis software for immune sequencing data. At the level of the study: The disease courses spanned relapsing-remitting, secondary progressive and progressive-relapsing forms of multiple sclerosis.

Study-level points and caveats: Compared with controls, patients had more of roughly 5 TRBV segments, including TRBV5-6, TRBV5-1 and TRBV20-1.

V lost 1 base and J lost 10; bases outside the gene matches: 10. Germline V gives CDR1 SGHTA, CDR2 FQGNSA. This CDR3 contains 17 residues. This clonotype showed up just a few times. Its antigen remains unidentified. Researchers reported that TCR beta cDNA libraries carried unique molecular identifiers. Each CDR3 protein gets one entry after TCRdb re-called the PCR reads with MiXCR. The data hold 650,000 to 850,000 distinct CDR3 sequences, with roughly 46% observed a single time. The rearrangement uses TRBV7-2 and TRBJ2-1, with 13 bases lining up with TRBD2. Sample: blood. This TCR was sampled from a girl between 5 and 17 years old with multiple sclerosis. CDR3 sequence (DNA): TGTGCCAGCAGCTTAGTTCTTAGGACTAGCGGGAGTGGGGAGCAGTTCTTC. This gives the protein CASSLVLRTSGSGEQFF.